The sequence of this TCR beta chain was determined in a study of blood T cell repertoires in COVID-19. Study background: Sources were T cells, B-cell-depleted T cells, or PBMCs; the material itself was cDNA or gDNA.

Source study methods: Counts of nucleated cells, estimated from reference gene primer amplification, were obtained. Assay used: immunoSEQ multiplex PCR; TCRdb lists only in-frame clones, some missing. The V and J calls and clone size come from that table; D and trimming were worked out from the DNA. The sample carries just over 40,000 clones, about 79% recorded once. This CDR3 is built from 12 residues. V lost 3 bases to trimming and J lost 4 bases, with 6 bases between them. CDR1 and CDR2 (germline): SGHTA, FQGNSA. Sequencing used peripheral blood. This sequence was found in a woman aged 55-70 years with acute or convalescent COVID-19. The V call is TRBV7-2, the J call TRBJ2-5; tentatively, D is TRBD2 (5 bases). As DNA, the CDR3 is TGTGCCAGCAGCTTGGGAGTAGAGACCCAGTACTTC. Translating it yields CASSLGVETQYF.